These 26 T cell receptor beta chains were all obtained from the same sample, sequenced in a study of blood T cells in healthy people across ages. Sample-barcoded 5' priming and a J-beta primer mix drove a second PCR of 7 to 11 cycles. TCRdb re-analysed the 5' RACE reads in MiXCR, keeping a single row per CDR3 protein. The data contain 750,000 to 1,000,000 distinct CDR3 sequences, about 27% of them singletons. These same data were also listed under a study on T cells of mothers and their children.

The source material was blood. The source of these receptors is a woman aged 40 to 55 in good health.

This clonotype appeared a few times. The gene calls are TRBV5-1 and TRBJ2-3; no clear D gene. V shed 1 base and J shed 1 base, with 10 bases lying between them. There are 15 residues in the CDR3. CDR1 SGHRS and CDR2 YFSETQ come from the germline V gene. CDR3 DNA sequence: TGCGCCAGCAGCTTGATTCAAATTCGCACAGATACGCAGTATTTT. This sequence encodes CASSLIQIRTDTQYF.

The V and J genes are TRBV5-1 and TRBJ2-2, with D possibly matching TRBD2 (5 bases). Germline CDR1 SGHRS, CDR2 YFSETQ. V lost 2 bases and J 0 bases, leaving 11 bases between the germline ends. The CDR3 is made up of 16 amino acids. DNA of the CDR3: TGCGCCAGCAGCTTCGACGGCGGGTCGAACACCGGGGAGCTGTTTTTT. It codes for CASSFDGGSNTGELFF.

This clonotype turned up a few times. The rearrangement uses TRBV28 and TRBJ1-4; tentative D call: TRBD1 (5 bases). The germline CDR1 and CDR2 sequences are MDHEN and SYDVKM. The CDR3 covers 16 residues. The V gene lost 3 bases and the J gene lost 3 bases, with 14 bases spanning the gap. The CDR3 sequence is CASSFYLREANEKLFF. CDR3 bases: TGTGCCAGCAGTTTTTACCTCAGGGAGGCTAATGAAAAACTGTTTTTT.

This clonotype was observed a handful of times. The chain links TRBV29-1 to TRBJ1-5, with D tentatively TRBD1 (6 bases). The germline gives CDR1 SQVTM, CDR2 ANQGSEA. V was cut by 5 bases and J by 4 bases, with 12 bases left in between. The CDR3 has 13 residues. This chain's CDR3 is CSVQDRLNQPQHF. CDR3 bases: TGCAGCGTTCAGGACAGACTGAATCAGCCCCAGCATTTT.

Turning to this clonotype: Here the CDR3 omits its conserved ending phenylalanine or tryptophan, so a read error is the likely source. This sequence joins TRBV6-6 and TRBJ1-2; TRBD1 aligns across 8 bases. With 7 bases clipped from V and 3 bases from J, the junction kept 7 bases outside the gene matches. CDR3 length: 14 amino acids. The germline V gene encodes CDR1 MNHNY and CDR2 SVGAGI (reference sequence). The CDR3 coding sequence is TGTGCCAGCATACCACAGGGGGGAGACTATGGCTACACCGTC. It yields the protein CASIPQGGDYGYTV.

This clonotype was seen a few times. The CDR3 DNA follows: TGTGCCAGCAGCGTAGACCGGGGGGTCTACAATGAGCAGTTCTTC. It codes for CASSVDRGVYNEQFF. The chain couples TRBV9 to TRBJ2-1; TRBD2 agrees at 7 bases. This CDR3 contains 15 residues. CDR1 is SGDLS and CDR2 is YYNGEE in the germline V gene. V lost 0 bases, J lost 3 bases, and 3 bases stayed unmatched.

Many counts were recorded for this clonotype. This chain uses TRBV20-1 with TRBJ1-2; TRBD1 aligns across 7 bases. Germline lookup yields CDR1 DFQATT and CDR2 SNEGSKA (reference sequence). Trimming cost V 5 bases and J 4 bases; bases outside gene matches: 10. The CDR3 extends over 14 amino acids. As DNA, the CDR3 is TGCAGTGCTGCTAAACAGGGGTCGGGCTATGGCTACACCTTC. Its translation is CSAAKQGSGYGYTF.

The genes are TRBV7-2 and TRBJ1-2; TRBD1 matches 8 bases. CDR3 size: 15 residues. Germline CDR1 and CDR2: SGHTA and FQGNSA. Trimming took 0 bases from V and 4 from J; bases not matched to a gene: 4. The CDR3 sequence is CASSLAAGQVYGYTF. DNA of the CDR3: TGTGCCAGCAGCTTAGCGGCGGGACAGGTCTATGGCTACACCTTC.

The CDR3 DNA is TGTGCCAGCACCTGGGACAGGGGGAGCTGGTACGAGCAGTACTTC. This gives the protein CASTWDRGSWYEQYF. The chain joins TRBV7-2 to TRBJ2-7, with 11 nucleotides matching TRBD1. The CDR3 has 15 amino acids. CDR1 and CDR2 (germline): SGHTA, FQGNSA. Germline trimming cut 7 bases from V and 4 bases from J; bases unmatched to any gene: 9.

This clonotype was counted at least ten times. The chain uses TRBV25-1 and TRBJ2-7; possibly TRBD1 or TRBD2 for D (6 bases each). The CDR3 is made up of 18 amino acids. V lost 4 bases and J 0 bases, leaving 22 bases between the germline ends. Looked up from germline, CDR1 is MGHDK and CDR2 is SYGVNS. CDR3 bases: TGTGCCAGCAGTGTCAGGGGCGGAGGGTCATTAAGCTCCTACGAGCAGTACTTC. It yields the protein CASSVRGGGSLSSYEQYF.

In its sample, this clonotype was seen a few times. The chain carries TRBV9 and TRBJ1-6, with a possible D match to TRBD1 (6 bases). The CDR3 extends over 15 amino acids. The V end lost 3 bases, the J end lost 8 bases, and 15 bases lay between the germline ends. The germline gives CDR1 SGDLS, CDR2 YYNGEE. CDR3 protein: CASSEQGAGYSPLHF. The CDR3, as DNA: TGTGCCAGCAGCGAACAGGGAGCCGGGTATTCACCCCTCCACTTT.

This clonotype was observed a few times. The rearrangement uses TRBV7-9 and TRBJ1-2; a possible D gene is TRBD1 (5 bases). V was shortened by 5 bases and J by 3 bases, with 19 bases between the two germline ends. The germline CDR1 and CDR2 sequences are SEHNR and FQNEAQ (reference sequence). The CDR3 has 16 amino acids. CDR3 residues: CASSLKKGIEDYGYTF. In nucleotides, the CDR3 is TGTGCCAGCAGCCTAAAGAAGGGGATAGAAGACTATGGCTACACCTTC.

Only a few counts were recorded for this clonotype. The J gene is TRBJ1-5, the V gene TRBV7-2, with D perhaps matching TRBD1 (5 bases). This CDR3 has 14 amino acids. Germline values: CDR1 SGHTA, CDR2 FQGNSA. The V gene lost 7 bases and the J gene lost 6 bases, with 16 bases spanning the gap. CDR3 sequence reads: CASTEGRVPQPQHF. CDR3 DNA sequence: TGTGCCAGCACCGAGGGGAGGGTCCCTCAGCCCCAGCATTTT.

This sequence joins TRBV27 and TRBJ2-1; D is unclear. Trimming left V 6 bases short and J 8 bases short, with 11 bases between. The CDR3 consists of 12 residues. In germline, CDR1 is MNHEY, CDR2 SMNVEV (reference sequence). CDR3 sequence (DNA): TGTGCCAGCAGCCTACATTCAGATGAGCAGTTCTTC. This translates into CASSLHSDEQFF.

The sample holds a few counts of this clonotype. The chain is built from TRBV28 and TRBJ2-5; no clear D gene. Trimming took off 10 bases at V and 1 base at J, with 19 bases between the two ends. CDR3 length: 15 amino acids. Germline V gene data show CDR1 as MDHEN and CDR2 as SYDVKM. Written as DNA, the CDR3 is TGTGCCAACTCAGGTGGCCAAATCATCCAAGAGACCCAGTACTTC. Protein sequence: CANSGGQIIQETQYF.

This clonotype was counted a few times. This sequence joins TRBV20-1 and TRBJ1-5; D uncertain. The CDR3 runs to 13 residues. CDR1 and CDR2 (germline): DFQATT, SNEGSKA (reference sequence). Trimming removed 0 bases from V and 7 bases from J, with 10 bases in between. The CDR3 sequence is CSARDIGQQPQHF. The CDR3 bases are TGCAGTGCTAGAGATATTGGTCAACAGCCCCAGCATTTT.

This clonotype was found a few times. V and J are TRBV12-3 or TRBV12-4 and TRBJ1-1, with D hard to call. V lost 6 bases and J lost 4, with 12 bases in between. The CDR3 totals 13 residues. This CDR3 reads CASRATEATEAFF. The DNA for the CDR3 is TGTGCCAGCAGAGCAACCGAGGCCACTGAAGCTTTCTTT.

The J gene is TRBJ1-2, the V gene TRBV7-2, with D unclear. Per the germline V gene, CDR1 is SGHTA and CDR2 is FQGNSA. The CDR3 is made up of 13 amino acids. Between the trimmed V and J ends, which lost 5 bases and 1 base, there was a span of 8 bases. The CDR3 region has the DNA TGTGCCAGCAGCCCGCCTGATAACTATGGCTACACCTTC. Protein product: CASSPPDNYGYTF.

With respect to this clonotype: A much bigger clone sits one base away, suggesting this may be a read error. The rearrangement joins TRBV12-3 or TRBV12-4 to TRBJ2-7; possible D gene TRBD1, 6 bases. CDR3 size: 16 residues. Written as DNA, the CDR3 is TGTGCCGGCAGTTTGTTCGGTGGGGGCAGGGAATACGAGCAGTACTTC. Its translation is CAGSLFGGGREYEQYF.

This clonotype turned up a few times. The chain links TRBV5-1 to TRBJ2-7; the D is unclear. This CDR3 spans 14 amino acids. CDR1 is SGHRS, CDR2 YFSETQ, per germline. V was clipped by 4 bases and J by 0 bases, with 11 bases between them. The CDR3 DNA reads TGCGCCAGCAGCAATTCTCGGGTCTCCTACGAGCAGTACTTC. It codes for CASSNSRVSYEQYF.

The chain couples TRBV7-2 to TRBJ2-1, with 8 positions matching TRBD2. The CDR3 totals 14 residues. V shed 3 bases, J shed 5 bases, and the junction held 3 bases outside the gene matches. In germline, CDR1 is SGHTA, CDR2 FQGNSA. CDR3 loop: CASSFRGGNNEQFF. The CDR3 region has the DNA TGTGCCAGCAGCTTCCGGGGGGGAAACAATGAGCAGTTCTTC.

The gene calls are TRBV18 and TRBJ2-1; D is uncertain. The germline V gene encodes CDR1 KGHSH and CDR2 LQKENI. The CDR3 is 12 residues long. V was pared by 3 bases and J by 6 bases, with 6 bases between. Here the CDR3 reads CASSPVPNEQFF. Written as DNA, the CDR3 is TGTGCCAGCTCACCGGTCCCCAATGAGCAGTTCTTC.

The chain recombines TRBV11-1 with TRBJ2-5, with TRBD2 matching 8 bases. Germline CDR1 and CDR2: SGHAT and FQDESV (reference sequence). The CDR3 consists of 21 residues. V lost 5 bases and J lost 0; bases outside the gene matches: 23. CDR3 coding DNA: TGTGCCAGCAGCCTCATCGGGATTAGCGGGACACGAACACCGTACCAAGAGACCCAGTACTTC. This gives the protein CASSLIGISGTRTPYQETQYF.

The J gene is TRBJ2-3, the V gene TRBV5-1, with D tentatively TRBD1 (7 bases). Germline-derived CDR1 and CDR2 are SGHRS and YFSETQ. The germline V and J ends were trimmed by 4 bases and 4 bases, with 13 bases remaining between them. The CDR3 runs 14 residues. This CDR3 is CASSAQGGADTQYF. In DNA form, the CDR3 reads TGCGCCAGCAGCGCCCAGGGGGGTGCAGATACGCAGTATTTT. Based on the CDR3 plus reference TRBV5-1 and TRBJ2-3, the full variable domain is KAGVTQTPRYLIKTRGQQVTLSCSPISGHRSVSWYQQTPGQGLQFLFEYFSETQRNKGNFPGRFSGRQFSNSRSEMNVSTLELGDSALYLCASSAQGGADTQYFGPGTRLTVL.

This clonotype has ten or more counts. V and J are TRBV4-3 and TRBJ2-7; D remains unclear. CDR1 is LGHNA and CDR2 is YSLEER in the germline V gene. Trimming removed 0 bases from V and 5 bases from J, with 8 bases in between. The CDR3 runs to 13 residues. The CDR3 spells CASSQDRRNEQYF. DNA of the CDR3: TGCGCCAGCAGCCAAGATCGAAGAAACGAGCAGTACTTC.

This clonotype came up a few times. This rearrangement joins TRBV6-6 to TRBJ2-7; 9 bases fit TRBD1. J gave up 3 bases and V 5 bases, and 8 bases lay outside the gene matches. The CDR3 length is 15 residues. The germline V gene encodes CDR1 MNHNY and CDR2 SVGAGI (reference sequence). CDR3 sequence: CASSTPTGGYYEQYF. The DNA for the CDR3 is TGTGCCAGCAGTACCCCGACAGGGGGTTACTACGAGCAGTACTTC.